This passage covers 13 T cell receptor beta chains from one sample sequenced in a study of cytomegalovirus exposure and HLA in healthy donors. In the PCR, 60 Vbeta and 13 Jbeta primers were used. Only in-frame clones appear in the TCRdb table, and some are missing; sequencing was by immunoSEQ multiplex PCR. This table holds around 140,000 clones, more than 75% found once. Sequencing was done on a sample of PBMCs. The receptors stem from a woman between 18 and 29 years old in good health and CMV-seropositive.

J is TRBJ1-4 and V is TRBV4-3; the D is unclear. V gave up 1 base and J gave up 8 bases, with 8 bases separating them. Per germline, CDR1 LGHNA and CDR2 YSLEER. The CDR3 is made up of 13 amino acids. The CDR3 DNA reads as TGCGCCAGCAGCCAAGGAGCAAACGAAAAACTGTTTTTT. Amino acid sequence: CASSQGANEKLFF.

The CDR3 DNA reads as TGTGCCAGCACTATAGGGACAGGGGACTACGAGCAGTACTTC. Encoded protein: CASTIGTGDYEQYF. V usage is TRBV6-5 and J usage is TRBJ2-7; 10 bases line up with TRBD1. Trimming removed 7 bases from V and 3 bases from J; junction bases left unmatched: 6. The CDR3 loop spans 14 amino acids. Germline CDR1 and CDR2: MNHEY and SVGAGI.

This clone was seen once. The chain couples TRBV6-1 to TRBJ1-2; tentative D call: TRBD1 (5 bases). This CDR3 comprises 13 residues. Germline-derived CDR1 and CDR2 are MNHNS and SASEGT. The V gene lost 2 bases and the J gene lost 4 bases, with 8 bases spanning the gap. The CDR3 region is CASSETTVYGYTF. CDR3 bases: TGTGCCAGCAGTGAAACGACAGTCTATGGCTACACCTTC.

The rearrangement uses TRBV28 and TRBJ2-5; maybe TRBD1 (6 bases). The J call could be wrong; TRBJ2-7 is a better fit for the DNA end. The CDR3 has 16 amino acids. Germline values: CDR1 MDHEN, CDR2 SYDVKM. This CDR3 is CASSWPFGDTSYEQYF. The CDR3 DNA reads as TGTGCCAGCAGTTGGCCGTTCGGGGACACCTCCTACGAGCAGTACTTC.

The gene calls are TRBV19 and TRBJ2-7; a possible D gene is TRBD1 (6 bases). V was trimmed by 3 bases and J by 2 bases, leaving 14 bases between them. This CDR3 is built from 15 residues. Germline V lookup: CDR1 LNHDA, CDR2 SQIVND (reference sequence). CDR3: CASSIKGDGTYEQYF. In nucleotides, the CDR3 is TGTGCCAGTAGTATTAAGGGGGACGGCACCTACGAGCAGTACTTC.

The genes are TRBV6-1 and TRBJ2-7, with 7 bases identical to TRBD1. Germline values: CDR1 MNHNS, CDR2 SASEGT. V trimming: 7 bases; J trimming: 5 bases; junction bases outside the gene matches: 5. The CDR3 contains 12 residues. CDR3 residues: CASNPTGNEQYF. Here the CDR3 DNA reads TGTGCCAGCAACCCGACAGGGAACGAGCAGTACTTC.

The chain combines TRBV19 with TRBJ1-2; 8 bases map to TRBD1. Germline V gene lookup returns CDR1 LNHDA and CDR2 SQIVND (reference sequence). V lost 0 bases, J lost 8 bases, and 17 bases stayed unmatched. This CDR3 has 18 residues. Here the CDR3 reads CASSIDLFNWDRIPGYTF. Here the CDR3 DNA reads TGTGCCAGTAGTATAGATCTCTTTAATTGGGACAGGATCCCGGGCTACACCTTC.

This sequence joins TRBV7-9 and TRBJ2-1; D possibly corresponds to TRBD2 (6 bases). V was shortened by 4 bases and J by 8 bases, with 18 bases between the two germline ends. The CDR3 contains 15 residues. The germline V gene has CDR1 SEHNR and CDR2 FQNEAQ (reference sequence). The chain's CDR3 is CASSSLGGTEDEQFF. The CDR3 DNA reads TGTGCCAGCAGCTCCCTAGGCGGGACCGAGGATGAGCAGTTCTTC.

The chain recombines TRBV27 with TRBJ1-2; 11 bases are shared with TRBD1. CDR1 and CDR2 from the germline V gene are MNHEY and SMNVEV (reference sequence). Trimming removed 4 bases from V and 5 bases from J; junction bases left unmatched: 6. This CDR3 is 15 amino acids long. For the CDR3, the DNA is TGTGCCAGCAGTTGGGACGGGACAGGGGGTTATGGCTACACCTTC. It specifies CASSWDGTGGYGYTF.

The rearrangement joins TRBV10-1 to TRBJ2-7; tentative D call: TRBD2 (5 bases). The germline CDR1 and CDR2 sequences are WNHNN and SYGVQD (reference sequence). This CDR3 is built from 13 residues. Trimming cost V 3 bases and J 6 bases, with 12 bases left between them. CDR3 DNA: TGCGCCAGCAGTGACCCGGGGATCGTCGAGCAGTACTTC. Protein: CASSDPGIVEQYF.

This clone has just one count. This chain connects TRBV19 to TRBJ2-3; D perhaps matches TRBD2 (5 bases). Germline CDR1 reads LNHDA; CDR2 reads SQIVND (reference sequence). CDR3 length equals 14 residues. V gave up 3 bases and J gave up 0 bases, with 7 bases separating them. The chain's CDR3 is CASSISGSTDTQYF. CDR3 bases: TGTGCCAGTAGTATCTCGGGAAGCACAGATACGCAGTATTTT.

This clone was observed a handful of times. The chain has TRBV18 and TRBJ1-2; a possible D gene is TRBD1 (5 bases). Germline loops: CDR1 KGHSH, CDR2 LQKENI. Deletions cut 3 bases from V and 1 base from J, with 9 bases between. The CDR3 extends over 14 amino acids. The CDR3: CASSPSDSNYGYTF. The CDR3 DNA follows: TGTGCCAGCTCACCGTCCGACAGTAACTATGGCTACACCTTC. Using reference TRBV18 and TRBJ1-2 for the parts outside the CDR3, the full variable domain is NAGVMQNPRHLVRRRGQEARLRCSPMKGHSHVYWYRQLPEEGLKFMVYLQKENIIDESGMPKERFSAEFPKEGPSILRIQQVVRGDSAAYFCASSPSDSNYGYTFGSGTRLTVV.

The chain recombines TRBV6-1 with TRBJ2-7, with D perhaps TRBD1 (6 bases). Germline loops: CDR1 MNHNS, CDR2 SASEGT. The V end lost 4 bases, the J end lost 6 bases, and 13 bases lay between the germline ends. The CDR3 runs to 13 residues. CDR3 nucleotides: TGTGCCAGCAGTGCCCAACAGGGCATCGAGCAGTACTTC. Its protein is CASSAQQGIEQYF.